Reported below is one TCR beta chain. The sample originates from a study of regulatory T cells in long-lasting Graves disease. Combining iRepertoire HTBI primers with Arm-PCR of CDR3 regions, the authors built TCR beta libraries. TCRdb analysed the multiplex PCR reads with MiXCR anew, one entry per CDR3 protein. The table shows fewer than 500,000 distinct CDR3 sequences, with 15% to 20% occurring only once. The time point denotes: newly diagnosed GD, antithyroid drugs for less than 3 months. There was RNA extracted from PBMCs, and the TCR library was made from it. Germline V gene data show CDR1 as SGHTA and CDR2 as FQGTGA. The CDR3 runs 15 residues. V dropped 4 bases and J dropped 4; count of bases not matched to a gene: 2. This same sample was also taken into another study, of T cells in Graves' hyperthyroidism and ophthalmopathy.

This TCR was sampled from a man aged 40-49 years with Graves disease. The chain uses TRBV7-3 and TRBJ2-2; 11 bases line up with TRBD1. The sequencing here drew on peripheral blood mononuclear cells (PBMCs), taken at new diagnosis, from a patient treated with antithyroid drugs. The CDR3 DNA sequence: TGTGCCAGCAGCTGGACAGGGGGCATCACCGGGGAGCTGTTTTTT. It specifies CASSWTGGITGELFF. Complete variable domain (other parts from reference TRBV7-3 and TRBJ2-2): GAGVSQTPSNKVTEKGKYVELRCDPISGHTALYWYRQSLGQGPEFLIYFQGTGAADDSGLPNDRFFAVRPEGSVSTLKIQRTERGDSAVYLCASSWTGGITGELFFGEGSRLTVL.